This TCR beta chain was profiled in a study of T cell responses to AZD1222 COVID-19 vaccine. This clone has just one count. Its antigen is still unknown. Sequenced by immunoSEQ multiplex PCR; TCRdb stores in-frame clones only, minus some. The table has about 80,000 clones, approximately 83% seen once. Overall study results and limits: White British donors predominated, females outnumbered males, and clonal diversity was possibly underestimated.

CDR1 and CDR2 from the germline V gene are MDHEN and SYDVKM. The CDR3 runs 15 residues. V dropped 4 bases and J dropped 0 bases, with 13 bases sitting between them. The rearrangement uses TRBV28 and TRBJ2-7; D possibly corresponds to TRBD2 (6 bases). Material: peripheral blood, obtained 28 days after the second AZD1222 dose. This clonotype originated in an adult who received the AZD1222 COVID-19 vaccine. CDR3 protein: CASSYGTLSSYEQYF. CDR3 sequence (DNA): TGTGCCAGCAGTTACGGGACTCTCAGCTCCTACGAGCAGTACTTC.